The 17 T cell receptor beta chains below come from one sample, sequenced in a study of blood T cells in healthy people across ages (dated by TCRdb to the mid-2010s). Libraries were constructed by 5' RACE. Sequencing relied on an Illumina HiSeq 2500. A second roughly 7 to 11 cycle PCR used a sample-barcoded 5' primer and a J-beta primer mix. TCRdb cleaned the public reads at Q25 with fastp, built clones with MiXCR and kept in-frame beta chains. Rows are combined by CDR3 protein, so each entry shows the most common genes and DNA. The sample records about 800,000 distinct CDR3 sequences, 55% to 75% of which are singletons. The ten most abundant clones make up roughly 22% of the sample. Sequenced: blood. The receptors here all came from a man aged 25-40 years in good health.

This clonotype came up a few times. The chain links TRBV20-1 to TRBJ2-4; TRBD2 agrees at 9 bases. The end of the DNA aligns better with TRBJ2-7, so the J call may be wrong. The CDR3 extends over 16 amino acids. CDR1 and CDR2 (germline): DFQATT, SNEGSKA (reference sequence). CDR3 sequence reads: CSARSLRGGGGNEQYF. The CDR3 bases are TGCAGTGCTAGAAGCCTGAGGGGCGGGGGGGGGAACGAGCAGTACTTC.

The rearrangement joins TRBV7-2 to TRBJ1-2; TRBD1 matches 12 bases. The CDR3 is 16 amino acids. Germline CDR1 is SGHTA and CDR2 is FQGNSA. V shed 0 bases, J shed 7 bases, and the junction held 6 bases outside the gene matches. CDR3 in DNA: TGTGCCAGCAGCTTAGCGGGGACAGGGGGCAGGTCTGGCTACACCTTC. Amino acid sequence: CASSLAGTGGRSGYTF.

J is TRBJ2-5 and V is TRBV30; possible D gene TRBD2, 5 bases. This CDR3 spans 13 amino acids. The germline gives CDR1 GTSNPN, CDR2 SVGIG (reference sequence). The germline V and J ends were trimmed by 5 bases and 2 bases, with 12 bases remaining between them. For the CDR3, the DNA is TGTGCCTGGGTGGGCGGGTGGCAAGAGACCCAGTACTTC. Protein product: CAWVGGWQETQYF.

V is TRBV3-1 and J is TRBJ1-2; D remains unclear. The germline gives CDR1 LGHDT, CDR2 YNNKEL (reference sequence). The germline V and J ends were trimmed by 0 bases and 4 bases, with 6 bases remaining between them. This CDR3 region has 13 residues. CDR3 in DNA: TGTGCCAGCAGCCAAGAGTTCGGCTATGGCTACACCTTC. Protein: CASSQEFGYGYTF.

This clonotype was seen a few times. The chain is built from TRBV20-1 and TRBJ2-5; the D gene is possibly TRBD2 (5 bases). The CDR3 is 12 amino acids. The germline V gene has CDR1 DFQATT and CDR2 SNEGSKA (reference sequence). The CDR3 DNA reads TGCAGCATTAGCGTACTCCAAGAGACCCAGTACTTC. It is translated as CSISVLQETQYF.

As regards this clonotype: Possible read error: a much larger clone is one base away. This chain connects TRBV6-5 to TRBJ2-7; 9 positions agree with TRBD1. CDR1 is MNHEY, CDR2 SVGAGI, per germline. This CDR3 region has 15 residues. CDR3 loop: CACSLQGAFSYEQYF. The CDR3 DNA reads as TGTGCCTGCAGTCTACAGGGGGCTTTCTCCTACGAGCAGTACTTC.

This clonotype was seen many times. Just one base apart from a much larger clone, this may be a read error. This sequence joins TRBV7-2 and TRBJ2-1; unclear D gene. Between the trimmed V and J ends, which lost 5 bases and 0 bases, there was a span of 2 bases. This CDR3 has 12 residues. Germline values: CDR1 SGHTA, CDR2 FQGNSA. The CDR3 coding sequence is TGTGCCAGCAGCCCCTCCTACAATGAGCAGTTCTTC. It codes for CASSPSYNEQFF.

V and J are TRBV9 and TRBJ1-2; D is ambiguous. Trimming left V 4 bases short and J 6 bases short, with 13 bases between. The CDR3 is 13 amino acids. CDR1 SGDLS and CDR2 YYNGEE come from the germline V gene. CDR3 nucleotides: TGTGCCAGCAGCCTGTGGACGGCGGATGGCTACACCTTC. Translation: CASSLWTADGYTF.

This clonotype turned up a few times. CDR3 DNA sequence: TGCAGTGCTATACAGGGCTACGAGCAGTACTTC. Encoded protein: CSAIQGYEQYF. The chain links TRBV20-1 to TRBJ2-7; D perhaps matches TRBD1 (6 bases). From germline, CDR1 is DFQATT and CDR2 SNEGSKA (reference sequence). This CDR3 region has 11 residues. Trimming left V 4 bases short and J 3 bases short, with 7 bases between.

CDR3 coding DNA: TGCAGCGTGGCCGACCCGTTCTCCTACAATGAGCAGTTCTTC. Its protein product is CSVADPFSYNEQFF. The rearrangement uses TRBV29-1 and TRBJ2-1, with D unclear. V was cut by 6 bases and J by 0 bases, with 12 bases left in between. Germline V gene sequence: CDR1 SQVTM, CDR2 ANQGSEA. CDR3 length equals 14 residues.

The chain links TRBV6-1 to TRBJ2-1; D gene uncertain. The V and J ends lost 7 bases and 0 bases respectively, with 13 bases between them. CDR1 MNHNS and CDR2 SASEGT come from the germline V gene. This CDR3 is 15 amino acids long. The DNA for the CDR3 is TGTGCCAGCATTTCGGGCGGTAGCTCCTACAATGAGCAGTTCTTC. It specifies CASISGGSSYNEQFF.

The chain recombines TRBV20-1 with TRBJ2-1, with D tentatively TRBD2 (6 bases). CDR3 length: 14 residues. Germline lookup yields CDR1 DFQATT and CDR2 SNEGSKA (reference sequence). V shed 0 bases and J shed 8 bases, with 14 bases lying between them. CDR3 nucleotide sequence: TGCAGTGCTAGAGATCCAAGGGGAGGAGATGAGCAGTTCTTC. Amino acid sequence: CSARDPRGGDEQFF.

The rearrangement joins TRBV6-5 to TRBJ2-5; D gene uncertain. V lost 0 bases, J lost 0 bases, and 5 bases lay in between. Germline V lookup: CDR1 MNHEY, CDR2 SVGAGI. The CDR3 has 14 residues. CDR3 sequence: CASSYSINQETQYF. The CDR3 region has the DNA TGTGCCAGCAGTTACTCCATCAACCAAGAGACCCAGTACTTC.

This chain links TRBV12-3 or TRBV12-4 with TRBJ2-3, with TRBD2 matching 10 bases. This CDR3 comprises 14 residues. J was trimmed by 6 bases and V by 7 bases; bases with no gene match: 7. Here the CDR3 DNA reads TGTGCCAGCACCTGGAGCGGGGGGGCTGATACGCAGTATTTT. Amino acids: CASTWSGGADTQYF.

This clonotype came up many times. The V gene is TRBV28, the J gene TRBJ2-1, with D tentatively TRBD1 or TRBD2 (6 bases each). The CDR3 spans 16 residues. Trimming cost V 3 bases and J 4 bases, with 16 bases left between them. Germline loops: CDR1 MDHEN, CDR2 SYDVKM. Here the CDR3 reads CASSFTGAPGYNEQFF. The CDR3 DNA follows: TGTGCCAGCAGTTTTACGGGGGCCCCCGGTTACAATGAGCAGTTCTTC.

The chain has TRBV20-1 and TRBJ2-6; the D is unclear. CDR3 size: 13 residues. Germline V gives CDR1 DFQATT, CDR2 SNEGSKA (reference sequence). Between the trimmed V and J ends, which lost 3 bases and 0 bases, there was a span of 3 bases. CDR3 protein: CSASYSGANVLTF. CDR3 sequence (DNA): TGCAGTGCTAGTTACTCTGGGGCCAACGTCCTGACTTTC.

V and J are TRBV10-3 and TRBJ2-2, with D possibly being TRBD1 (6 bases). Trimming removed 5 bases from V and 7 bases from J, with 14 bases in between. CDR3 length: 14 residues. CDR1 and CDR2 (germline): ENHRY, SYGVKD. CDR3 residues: CAISPGTRLGELFF. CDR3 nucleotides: TGTGCCATCAGTCCCGGGACACGACTCGGGGAGCTGTTTTTT.